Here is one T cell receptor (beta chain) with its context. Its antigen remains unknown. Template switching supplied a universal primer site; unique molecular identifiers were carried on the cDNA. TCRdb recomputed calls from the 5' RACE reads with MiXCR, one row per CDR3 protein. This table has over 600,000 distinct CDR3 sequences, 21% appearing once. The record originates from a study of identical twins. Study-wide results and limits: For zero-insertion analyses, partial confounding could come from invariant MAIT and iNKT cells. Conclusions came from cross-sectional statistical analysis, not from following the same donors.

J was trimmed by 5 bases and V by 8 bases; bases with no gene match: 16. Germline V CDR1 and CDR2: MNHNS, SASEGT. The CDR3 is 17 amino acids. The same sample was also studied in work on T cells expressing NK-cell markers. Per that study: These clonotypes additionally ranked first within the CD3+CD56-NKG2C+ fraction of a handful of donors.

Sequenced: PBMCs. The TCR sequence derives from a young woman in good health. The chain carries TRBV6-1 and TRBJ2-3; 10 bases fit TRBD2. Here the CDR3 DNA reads TGTGCCAGCCGAAGGGGACTAGCGTTCCCACAAGGAGATACGCAGTATTTT. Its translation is CASRRGLAFPQGDTQYF.